The present T cell receptor beta chain was sequenced within a study of T-cell reconstitution after alpha-beta-depleted transplantation in children. Molecular barcoding with unique molecular identifiers was used for the TCRbeta library. TCRdb analysed the PCR reads with MiXCR anew, one entry per CDR3 protein. The sample has hundreds of thousands of distinct CDR3 sequences, under 12% seen once; the top ten hold roughly 4%. V lost 4 bases to trimming and J lost 9 bases, with 13 bases between them. The CDR3 loop spans 12 amino acids. The germline gives CDR1 SGHTA, CDR2 FQGNSA. The clonotype originates from a human donor who donated a stem cell graft to a child with acute myeloid leukemia. This chain uses TRBV7-2 with TRBJ2-7; weak D call: TRBD1 (6 bases). The source material was PBMCs from the stem cell graft donor, sampled from the stem cell graft. CDR3 DNA sequence: TGTGCCAGCAGCTGGCAGGGGTTGGCGCAGTACTTC. It translates to CASSWQGLAQYF.